This passage covers 23 T cell receptor beta chains from one sample sequenced in a study of T cell repertoires in cytomegalovirus infection (dated by TCRdb to between 2018 and 2020). For sequencing, an Illumina HiSeq 1500 was employed. The public reads were quality trimmed at Q25 with fastp and then assembled into clones with MiXCR by TCRdb, keeping productive beta chains. One record per CDR3 amino acid sequence lists the most common genes and DNA. Present in this sample are 110,000 or so distinct CDR3 sequences, under 35% of which were seen just once. 41% of the sample goes to the ten largest clones. Their target antigens are unknown. The sample's treatment or condition label, decoded: in vitro stimulation with specific CMV peptide epitopes to enrich CMV-specific T cells. Sample: CD8+ T cells from cultured PBMCs, taken from culture after CMV antigen stimulation. The receptors were gathered from a human donor in good health (CMV status not recorded). Some clones in this sample may be carry-over from other donors' samples.

This chain links TRBV15 with TRBJ1-5, with 9 bases aligning to TRBD1. The CDR3 sequence is 15 residues long. J lost 6 bases, V lost 5 bases, and 8 bases had no gene match. Germline CDR1 LNHNV, CDR2 YYDKDF (reference sequence). The CDR3 loop is CATSLHGQGTQPQHF. Here the CDR3 DNA reads TGTGCCACCAGCCTCCATGGACAGGGGACTCAGCCCCAGCATTTT.

CDR3: CASVGSSYNSPLHF. CDR3 bases: TGTGCCAGTGTTGGAAGCTCCTATAATTCACCCCTCCACTTT. The chain carries TRBV19 and TRBJ1-6; no definite D call. CDR3 size: 14 residues. V lost 8 bases and J 0 bases, leaving 8 bases between the germline ends. CDR1 is LNHDA, CDR2 SQIVND, per germline (reference sequence).

The V and J genes are TRBV7-2 and TRBJ2-3; 15 bases are shared with TRBD2. Germline CDR1 SGHTA, CDR2 FQGNSA. Trimming removed 2 bases from V and 2 bases from J; junction bases left unmatched: 5. CDR3 length equals 18 residues. The DNA of the CDR3 is TGTGCCAGCAGCTTATCGGGACTAGCGGGGGGAGTCACAGATACGCAGTATTTT. This gives the protein CASSLSGLAGGVTDTQYF.

The rearrangement joins TRBV12-3 or TRBV12-4 to TRBJ1-2; 7 bases fit TRBD1. This CDR3 contains 13 residues. Trimming removed 4 bases from V and 2 bases from J; junction bases left unmatched: 1. CDR3 bases: TGTGCCAGCAGTTCGACAGGGAACTATGGCTACACCTTC. Residues: CASSSTGNYGYTF.

This clonotype occurred once. The rearrangement links TRBV27 to TRBJ1-1; TRBD1 aligns across 7 bases. V lost 5 bases, J lost 3 bases, and 6 bases stayed unmatched. CDR1 is MNHEY, CDR2 SMNVEV, per germline (reference sequence). This CDR3 has 14 residues. The CDR3 loop is CASSEDRSYTEAFF. CDR3 coding DNA: TGTGCCAGCAGTGAGGACAGGTCTTACACTGAAGCTTTCTTT.

With regard to this clonotype: A much larger clone is a single base away; this may be a read error. The rearrangement links TRBV12-5 to TRBJ1-1; 7 bases map to TRBD1. V dropped 6 bases and J dropped 10; count of bases not matched to a gene: 8. Germline V CDR1 and CDR2: LGHNT, FRNRAP. This CDR3 has 12 amino acids. CDR3 region: CASGRTGAVAFF. The CDR3 DNA follows: TGTGCTAGTGGGAGGACAGGTGCCGTAGCTTTCTTT.

The rearrangement joins TRBV10-3 to TRBJ2-1, with 8 bases aligning to TRBD1. The CDR3 is 14 residues long. CDR1 is ENHRY and CDR2 is SYGVKD in the germline V gene. Trimming took 5 bases from V and 5 from J; bases not matched to a gene: 5. CDR3 residues: CAISRTGQDNEQFF. The CDR3 coding sequence is TGTGCCATCAGTCGGACAGGGCAGGACAATGAGCAGTTCTTC.

The V gene is TRBV7-6, the J gene TRBJ2-5; no clear D. The length of the CDR3 is 15 residues. Germline V CDR1 and CDR2: SGHVS, FNYEAQ. The V gene lost 2 bases and the J gene lost 0 bases, with 10 bases spanning the gap. The CDR3 bases are TGTGCCAGCAGCTTACTCGGACCGTACCAAGAGACCCAGTACTTC. Translating gives CASSLLGPYQETQYF.

V is TRBV20-1 and J is TRBJ2-7, with 9 bases matching TRBD2. Germline lookup yields CDR1 DFQATT and CDR2 SNEGSKA (reference sequence). Unmatched junction bases numbered 6, after V lost 3 bases and J lost 0 bases. The CDR3 is 15 residues long. The CDR3 loop reads CSASLAGTYSYEQYF. Here the CDR3 DNA reads TGCAGTGCTAGCCTAGCGGGGACCTACTCCTACGAGCAGTACTTC.

There are a few counts of this clonotype. V usage is TRBV15 and J usage is TRBJ2-1, with D perhaps TRBD1 (5 bases). CDR3 length equals 15 residues. V was pared by 5 bases and J by 8 bases, with 19 bases between. Germline CDR1 is LNHNV and CDR2 is YYDKDF (reference sequence). The CDR3, as DNA: TGTGCCACCAGCCTACCTGGGCACAGGTTCGATGAGCAGTTCTTC. Translation gives CATSLPGHRFDEQFF.

The chain couples TRBV10-3 to TRBJ2-3, with 7 bases fitting TRBD1. Germline CDR1 and CDR2: ENHRY and SYGVKD. Trimming removed 2 bases from V and 2 bases from J; junction bases left unmatched: 4. This CDR3 comprises 15 residues. Here the CDR3 reads CAISEGQEITDTQYF. The CDR3 bases are TGTGCCATCAGTGAGGGACAGGAGATCACAGATACGCAGTATTTT.

This chain joins TRBV20-1 and TRBJ2-4, with 8 bases fitting TRBD2. V was pared by 3 bases and J by 0 bases, with 10 bases of the junction left unmatched. Germline V gene sequence: CDR1 DFQATT, CDR2 SNEGSKA (reference sequence). This CDR3 contains 17 residues. CDR3 DNA sequence: TGCAGTGCTAGGGCCCTAGAGCGGGGGTTAGCCAAAAACATTCAGTACTTC. Amino acid sequence: CSARALERGLAKNIQYF.

This clonotype was counted only a few times. The genes are TRBV6-5 and TRBJ1-5; 7 bases are shared with TRBD1. Germline loops: CDR1 MNHEY, CDR2 SVGAGI. The trim removed 5 bases at V and 7 bases at J, leaving 5 bases unmatched. This CDR3 is built from 13 residues. CDR3 region: CASSTGVLQPQHF. In DNA form, the CDR3 reads TGTGCCAGCAGTACAGGGGTGCTCCAGCCCCAGCATTTT.

The chain has TRBV5-6 and TRBJ1-4, with 7 bases fitting TRBD1. The CDR3 is 16 amino acids. Unmatched junction bases numbered 12, after V lost 4 bases and J lost 6 bases. Germline CDR1 and CDR2: SGHDT and YYEEEE. The CDR3 sequence is CASSHRTGTMDEKLFF. In DNA, the CDR3 is TGTGCCAGCAGCCACCGGACAGGAACGATGGATGAAAAACTGTTTTTT.

The sample holds many counts of this clonotype. The rearrangement links TRBV19 to TRBJ2-3; 8 nucleotides match TRBD1. V shed 3 bases, J shed 5 bases, and the junction held 4 bases outside the gene matches. Germline V gene data show CDR1 as LNHDA and CDR2 as SQIVND (reference sequence). The CDR3 has 14 amino acids. Here the CDR3 reads CASSIPGGRDTQYF. CDR3 bases: TGTGCCAGTAGTATTCCAGGGGGCAGAGATACGCAGTATTTT.

The V gene is TRBV6-2 or TRBV6-3, the J gene TRBJ2-1, with TRBD1 matching 8 bases. V gave up 10 bases and J gave up 4 bases; unmatched junction bases: 9. The CDR3 has 14 amino acids. Germline V gene data show CDR1 as MNHEY and CDR2 as SVGEGT. The CDR3 loop is CATRVTGGYNEQFF. CDR3 bases: TGTGCCACCAGGGTCACAGGGGGTTACAATGAGCAGTTCTTC.

V and J are TRBV6-2 or TRBV6-3 and TRBJ2-7; a possible D gene is TRBD2 (6 bases). CDR1 is MNHEY, CDR2 SVGEGT, per germline. CDR3 length equals 15 residues. V lost 0 bases and J lost 0, with 9 bases in between. The CDR3 region has the DNA TGTGCCAGCAGTTACTCTCGGGAGAGCTCCTACGAGCAGTACTTC. Its protein product is CASSYSRESSYEQYF.

The chain carries TRBV11-2 and TRBJ1-1; D gene unclear. CDR3 length: 13 residues. Per germline, CDR1 SGHAT and CDR2 FQNNGV. Trimming removed 2 bases from V and 5 bases from J, with 9 bases in between. This CDR3 is CASSLLSETEAFF. CDR3 DNA: TGTGCCAGCAGCTTATTATCAGAGACTGAAGCTTTCTTT. The variable domain in full, completed from reference TRBV11-2 and TRBJ1-1, reads EAGVAQSPRYKIIEKRQSVAFWCNPISGHATLYWYQQILGQGPKLLIQFQNNGVVDDSQLPKDRFSAERLKGVDSTLKIQPAKLEDSAVYLCASSLLSETEAFFGQGTRLTVV.

The chain employs TRBV2 and TRBJ2-7; the D gene could be TRBD1 or TRBD2 (5 bases each). CDR3 length equals 15 residues. Germline V gene data show CDR1 as SNHLY and CDR2 as FYNNEI. V was trimmed by 7 bases and J by 4 bases, leaving 20 bases between them. CDR3 protein: CASNTNDSWEYEQYF. The CDR3 DNA follows: TGTGCCAGCAACACAAACGACAGTTGGGAGTACGAGCAGTACTTC.

This chain joins TRBV3-1 and TRBJ1-4; D is ambiguous. Germline lookup yields CDR1 LGHDT and CDR2 YNNKEL (reference sequence). V lost 4 bases, J lost 0 bases, and 12 bases lay in between. This CDR3 region has 16 residues. For the CDR3, the DNA is TGTGCCAGCAGCCGAGGAGAACACACAACTAATGAAAAACTGTTTTTT. It yields the protein CASSRGEHTTNEKLFF.

This clonotype was detected only a few times. The V call is TRBV4-1, the J call TRBJ2-5; 8 bases are shared with TRBD2. Per germline, CDR1 MGHRA and CDR2 YSYEKL. The CDR3 length is 13 residues. J gave up 7 bases and V 4 bases, and 5 bases lay outside the gene matches. The CDR3 loop is CASSPSGLATQYF. The CDR3 DNA reads as TGCGCCAGCAGCCCATCAGGACTAGCGACCCAGTACTTC.

In this sample, this clonotype turned up once. The gene calls are TRBV29-1 and TRBJ2-1; 8 bases map to TRBD2. From germline, CDR1 is SQVTM and CDR2 ANQGSEA. V was clipped by 0 bases and J by 13 bases; unmatched bases: 8. The CDR3 consists of 13 residues. CDR3 protein: CSVEDGGGPPQFF. The CDR3 bases are TGCAGCGTTGAAGATGGCGGGGGGCCCCCCCAGTTCTTC.

This clonotype was picked up many times. The chain carries TRBV7-6 and TRBJ2-7; TRBD2 agrees at 7 bases. This CDR3 has 14 residues. CDR1 is SGHVS and CDR2 is FNYEAQ in the germline V gene. J lost 2 bases, V lost 0 bases, and 1 base had no gene match. DNA for the CDR3: TGTGCCAGCAGCTTAGCCGGGGGGACCTACGAGCAGTACTTC. Protein product: CASSLAGGTYEQYF.